The 10 T cell receptor beta chains reported below all come from one sample, sequenced in a study of long-term antiretroviral therapy in people with HIV. Sequencing relied on immunoSEQ assay v3.0, run at survey level. Clones were sequenced by immunoSEQ multiplex PCR, and TCRdb holds only the in-frame ones, with some missing. This table has around 30,000 clones, around 80% appearing once. The input for sequencing was unsorted PBMCs, taken 1.5 years before starting antiretroviral therapy. The receptor source for this set is a man in his late teens or twenties with HIV.

The V call is TRBV5-1, the J call TRBJ2-3; D unresolved. Trimming pared 0 bases from V and 3 bases from J, leaving 14 bases between. Germline lookup yields CDR1 SGHRS and CDR2 YFSETQ. CDR3 length equals 16 residues. The CDR3 nucleotides read TGCGCCAGCAGCTTGGCCGCACTACCCGTAACAGATACGCAGTATTTT. The encoded protein is CASSLAALPVTDTQYF.

This sequence joins TRBV27 and TRBJ1-1; D possibly corresponds to TRBD1 (6 bases). Trimming left V 3 bases short and J 8 bases short, with 10 bases between. CDR3 size: 12 residues. The germline gives CDR1 MNHEY, CDR2 SMNVEV (reference sequence). CDR3 nucleotide sequence: TGTGCCAGCAGTTTTCCCGGGGGCGAAGCTTTCTTT. Translation: CASSFPGGEAFF.

The CDR3 nucleotides read TGTGCCAGTAGTGTCACACTGGTTGAGCAGTTCTTC. Protein product: CASSVTLVEQFF. The rearrangement uses TRBV19 and TRBJ2-1; D gene uncertain. The CDR3 covers 12 residues. Deletions cut 5 bases from V and 9 bases from J, with 11 bases between. CDR1 is LNHDA and CDR2 is SQIVND in the germline V gene (reference sequence).

This clone was picked up a small number of times. The rearrangement uses TRBV7-6 and TRBJ2-3, with 12 bases identical to TRBD2. Germline CDR1 is SGHVS and CDR2 is FNYEAQ. The junction had 3 bases not matched to a gene; V was cut back by 2 bases and J by 0 bases. This CDR3 has 17 amino acids. CDR3 sequence (DNA): TGTGCCAGCAGCTTATGGACTAGCGGGGATAGCACAGATACGCAGTATTTT. This encodes CASSLWTSGDSTDTQYF.

The V call is TRBV30, the J call TRBJ2-7, with TRBD1 as a possible D gene (5 bases). The V gene lost 2 bases and the J gene lost 6 bases, with 11 bases spanning the gap. This CDR3 has 12 residues. CDR1 and CDR2 from the germline V gene are GTSNPN and SVGIG (reference sequence). The CDR3 here is CAWSPTVTEQYF. Here the CDR3 DNA reads TGTGCCTGGAGTCCGACAGTCACCGAGCAGTACTTC.

The rearrangement links TRBV6-1 to TRBJ2-7, with TRBD1 as a possible D gene (5 bases). V lost 2 bases, J lost 7 bases, and 15 bases lay in between. The germline CDR1 and CDR2 sequences are MNHNS and SASEGT. This CDR3 comprises 14 residues. Here the CDR3 reads CASSESQIDREQYF. The CDR3 DNA reads as TGTGCCAGCAGTGAATCGCAGATAGACAGAGAGCAGTACTTC.

The chain combines TRBV19 with TRBJ2-2; D may match TRBD1 or TRBD2 (5 bases each). The CDR3 is made up of 13 amino acids. CDR1 and CDR2 (germline): LNHDA, SQIVND (reference sequence). The V end was cut by 8 bases, the J end by 4 bases, with 11 bases between. CDR3 bases: TGTGCCAGTGGTGGGGGATCCACCGGGGAGCTGTTTTTT. Protein: CASGGGSTGELFF.

This chain uses TRBV10-3 with TRBJ2-2; possibly TRBD1 for D (6 bases). CDR3 size: 12 residues. Germline values: CDR1 ENHRY, CDR2 SYGVKD. Trimming took 11 bases from V and 2 from J, leaving 9 bases between them. This chain's CDR3 is CALGGNTGELFF. The CDR3 nucleotides read TGTGCCCTAGGGGGTAACACCGGGGAGCTGTTTTTT.

The chain recombines TRBV10-3 with TRBJ2-7; 7 nucleotides match TRBD1. Germline CDR1 is ENHRY and CDR2 is SYGVKD. The CDR3 is 14 residues long. J gave up 0 bases and V 7 bases, and 6 bases lay outside the gene matches. CDR3 bases: TGTGCCATCATGCCGGGACAGACCTCCTACGAGCAGTACTTC. Its protein product is CAIMPGQTSYEQYF.

The genes are TRBV19 and TRBJ2-7; D gene uncertain. The end of the DNA aligns better with TRBJ2-1, so the J call may be wrong. Per the germline V gene, CDR1 is LNHDA and CDR2 is SQIVND (reference sequence). The CDR3 is 14 amino acids. CDR3 coding DNA: TGTGCCAGTAGTATGACGGGTATCTACAATGAGCAGTTCTTC. Translation gives CASSMTGIYNEQFF.